One sample yielded the 7 T cell receptor beta chains listed below, sequenced in a study of CD8 T cells in Susac syndrome. cDNA came from 0.5 to 1 ug RNA primed by random hexamers. TCRdb used MiXCR to reprocess the immunoSEQ multiplex PCR reads, holding one entry per CDR3 protein. The sample records about 200,000 distinct CDR3 sequences, roughly 94% being singletons. Input material: CD4+ T cells from PBMCs. The receptors here all came from a human donor in good health.

The chain is built from TRBV19 and TRBJ2-5; possibly TRBD2 for D (5 bases). The germline V gene has CDR1 LNHDA and CDR2 SQIVND (reference sequence). CDR3 length: 13 residues. The V gene lost 0 bases and the J gene lost 5 bases, with 7 bases spanning the gap. CDR3 nucleotide sequence: TGTGCCAGTAGTATAGAGCGCGGGGAGACCCAGTACTTC. Amino acids: CASSIERGETQYF.

The V and J genes are TRBV20-1 and TRBJ2-1; 7 bases fit TRBD2. The CDR3 runs to 16 residues. Germline CDR1 DFQATT, CDR2 SNEGSKA (reference sequence). J lost 3 bases, V lost 5 bases, and 13 bases had no gene match. The CDR3 loop reads CSADRDTRGNYNEQFF. DNA of the CDR3: TGCAGTGCTGACCGCGACACGCGGGGGAACTACAATGAGCAGTTCTTC.

The chain recombines TRBV12-3 or TRBV12-4 with TRBJ2-2, with D perhaps matching TRBD2 (6 bases). This CDR3 is 16 amino acids long. V dropped 9 bases and J dropped 2 bases, with 19 bases sitting between them. CDR3 coding DNA: TGTGCCAGTAATCCCTTTGGGGGAGGCAACACCGGGGAGCTGTTTTTT. Amino acid sequence: CASNPFGGGNTGELFF.

The CDR3 region is CASSHEGYTEAFF. CDR3 coding DNA: TGTGCCAGCAGCCACGAGGGGTACACTGAAGCTTTCTTT. The chain couples TRBV3-1 to TRBJ1-1; D may be TRBD1 (5 bases). The CDR3 is 13 amino acids. Trimming removed 3 bases from V and 3 bases from J, with 8 bases in between. CDR1 LGHDT and CDR2 YNNKEL come from the germline V gene (reference sequence). The variable domain in full, with the rest retrieved from reference TRBV3-1 and TRBJ1-1, is DTAVSQTPKYLVTQMGNDKSIKCEQNLGHDTMYWYKQDSKKFLKIMFSYNNKELIINETVPNRFSPKSPDKAHLNLHINSLELGDSAVYFCASSHEGYTEAFFGQGTRLTVV.

J is TRBJ2-3 and V is TRBV4-1; no clear D gene. The CDR3 loop spans 12 amino acids. V was pared by 0 bases and J by 10 bases, with 8 bases between. Germline CDR1 and CDR2: MGHRA and YSYEKL. CDR3 nucleotides: TGCGCCAGCAGCCAAGAACATGGATCGCAGTATTTT. It specifies CASSQEHGSQYF.

The chain combines TRBV29-1 with TRBJ1-2; possible D gene TRBD1, 6 bases. The germline V gene encodes CDR1 SQVTM and CDR2 ANQGSEA. This CDR3 comprises 12 residues. V lost 6 bases and J 6 bases, leaving 14 bases between the germline ends. The CDR3 region has the DNA TGCAGCGTCATACAGGGAGTGGATGGCTACACCTTC. Translation: CSVIQGVDGYTF.

The chain links TRBV7-8 to TRBJ2-7; D gene ambiguous. Germline V gene lookup returns CDR1 SGHVS and CDR2 FQNEAQ. The CDR3 sequence is 13 residues long. With 3 bases removed from V and 0 bases from J, the gap between germline ends came to 6 bases. The DNA of the CDR3 is TGTGCCAGCAGCTTTAGCAGCTCCTACGAGCAGTACGTC. This codes for CASSFSSSYEQYV.